This entry features one T cell receptor (beta chain) sequence. Its antigen is unknown. This entry comes from a study of Ad26.COV2.S vaccination and SARS-CoV-2 variants. Study in general: Intramuscular Ad26.COV2.S doses were given once or twice, 56 days apart. Study-wide results and limits: Whether participants received vaccine or placebo, their non-spike TCR breadth was similar. Researchers cautioned that TCR breadth and depth analyses may have underestimated total T cell responses.

After removal of 2 bases from V and 3 bases from J, the junction contained 11 bases not matched to a gene. Germline V CDR1 and CDR2: MNHNS, SASEGT. This CDR3 has 17 amino acids. Noted treatment: 15 to 20 received Ad26.COV2.S at low or high dose, single or two shots; about 5 received placebo; per-sample allocation not given. Each sample was drawn 63 days after the first injection (of vaccine or placebo). Boston provided a donor who was an adult aged 18-55 years. Clones were sequenced by immunoSEQ multiplex PCR, and TCRdb holds only the in-frame ones, with some missing. The profile covers 350,000 to 450,000 clones, with approximately 89% appearing a single time and around 2% taken by the ten largest.

This receptor was obtained from a person between 18 and 59 years old who received the Ad26.COV2.S COVID-19 vaccine or a placebo. Sequenced material: peripheral blood, taken in a trial of Ad26.COV2.S vaccine versus placebo. J is TRBJ2-7 and V is TRBV6-1; 9 bases fit TRBD2. This CDR3 is CASSESFRREGLYEQYF. The DNA for the CDR3 is TGTGCCAGCAGTGAATCGTTTAGGCGGGAGGGCCTCTACGAGCAGTACTTC.